This T cell receptor beta chain derives from a study of T cells in pancreatic ductal adenocarcinoma. No neoadjuvant therapy was given to the selected pancreatic ductal adenocarcinoma patients before their surgery. The table came from immunoSEQ multiplex PCR; TCRdb's copy has only in-frame clones and leaves some out. The table records roughly 100,000 clones, roughly 96% of them present only once. This CDR3 has 15 amino acids. Germline V lookup: CDR1 SGHNT, CDR2 YENEEA. The ends lost 5 bases at V and 5 bases at J; junction bases unmatched: 9. This clone is a singleton in its sample. Its antigen is undetermined. Study-wide results and caveats: Blood had more productive templates and roughly 8-fold more unique clonotypes than tumor.

The TCR was taken from a human donor with pancreatic ductal adenocarcinoma. The rearrangement uses TRBV11-3 and TRBJ2-5; 9 nucleotides align to TRBD1. Sequences were obtained from PBMCs. CDR3 sequence (DNA): TGTGCCAGCAGCCCGGGACAGGGCGAGAGCGAGACCCAGTACTTC. It translates to CASSPGQGESETQYF. The variable domain in full, completed from reference TRBV11-3 and TRBJ2-5, reads EAGVVQSPRYKIIEKKQPVAFWCNPISGHNTLYWYLQNLGQGPELLIRYENEEAVDDSQLPKDRFSAERLKGVDSTLKIQPAELGDSAVYLCASSPGQGESETQYFGPGTRLLVL.